This entry is about one T cell receptor beta chain. Its matching antigen is unknown. The source of the sample is a study of T cells in Graves' hyperthyroidism and ophthalmopathy. Study conclusions and caveats: Onset of ophthalmopathy came a median approximately 6.9 months after the model predicted it.

From RNA transcripts, TCR beta CDR3 regions were amplified. HTBI primers were employed in a first-round RT-PCR of the TCR CDR3. TCRdb redid the calling of the multiplex PCR reads with MiXCR, one entry per CDR3 protein. Among a few hundred thousand distinct CDR3 sequences listed, roughly 15% were seen once. Uncontrolled infection, other autoimmune disease, pregnancy or lactation disqualified patients from enrolment. V shed 5 bases, J shed 4 bases, and the junction held 10 bases outside the gene matches. CDR1 is SEHNR, CDR2 FQNEAQ, per germline (reference sequence). The CDR3 extends over 18 amino acids.

The receptor was derived from a woman between 45 and 65 years old with Graves' hyperthyroidism that later progressed to Graves' ophthalmopathy. The chain recombines TRBV7-9 with TRBJ2-1, with 14 bases aligning to TRBD2. Sequencing was carried out using blood. CDR3 amino acids: CASSETSGRAGVYNEQFF. CDR3 DNA: TGTGCCAGCAGCGAGACTAGCGGGAGGGCCGGAGTTTACAATGAGCAGTTCTTC.